This entry lists 22 T cell receptor beta chains sequenced from one sample in a study of blood T cell repertoires in COVID-19. Repertoires were generated with immunoSEQ multiplex PCR, while TCRdb's copy carries only in-frame clones and drops some. The sample holds around 290,000 clones, around 88% seen once. The sequencing input was peripheral blood. Every receptor here comes from a man aged 35 to 55 with acute or convalescent COVID-19.

The J gene is TRBJ2-2, the V gene TRBV10-3; 7 bases agree with TRBD1. Germline CDR1 ENHRY, CDR2 SYGVKD. Germline trimming cut 0 bases from V and 4 bases from J; bases unmatched to any gene: 5. CDR3 length equals 16 residues. CDR3 nucleotides: TGTGCCATCAGTGAGTCGGACAGGTTGGGCACCGGGGAGCTGTTTTTT. Translated, it gives CAISESDRLGTGELFF.

The rearrangement links TRBV20-1 to TRBJ1-5, with D perhaps TRBD1 (6 bases). Germline loops: CDR1 DFQATT, CDR2 SNEGSKA (reference sequence). V was shortened by 3 bases and J by 5 bases, with 20 bases between the two germline ends. The CDR3 has 16 residues. The CDR3 is CSASTGIGQSYQPQHF. For the CDR3, the DNA is TGCAGTGCTAGTACCGGAATTGGACAGAGTTATCAGCCCCAGCATTTT.

The rearrangement uses TRBV19 and TRBJ1-2; D is unresolved. Germline lookup yields CDR1 LNHDA and CDR2 SQIVND (reference sequence). CDR3 length: 12 amino acids. V was trimmed by 10 bases and J by 2 bases, leaving 11 bases between them. CDR3: CATDTENYGYTF. CDR3 bases: TGTGCCACCGATACAGAGAACTATGGCTACACCTTC.

The chain has TRBV9 and TRBJ1-2; TRBD1 aligns across 8 bases. With 0 bases clipped from V and 4 bases from J, the junction kept 5 bases outside the gene matches. Germline V CDR1 and CDR2: SGDLS, YYNGEE. The CDR3 sequence is 15 residues long. The DNA of the CDR3 is TGTGCCAGCAGCGTAGCGGGTGGACAGGGCTATGGCTACACCTTC. Translation: CASSVAGGQGYGYTF.

This sequence joins TRBV7-6 and TRBJ2-2, with 8 bases identical to TRBD2. Trimming cost V 1 base and J 2 bases; bases outside gene matches: 3. Germline V gene lookup returns CDR1 SGHVS and CDR2 FNYEAQ. CDR3 length: 16 amino acids. For the CDR3, the DNA is TGTGCCAGCAGCTTAGAGAGCGGGGGTAACACCGGGGAGCTGTTTTTT. Its translation is CASSLESGGNTGELFF.

The chain carries TRBV5-4 and TRBJ1-4; weak D call: TRBD1 (5 bases). V was pared by 0 bases and J by 6 bases, with 9 bases between. CDR3 length: 14 amino acids. Germline CDR1 SGHNT, CDR2 YYREEE (reference sequence). This CDR3 reads CASSLAGYDEKLFF. For the CDR3, the DNA is TGTGCCAGCAGCTTGGCAGGGTACGATGAAAAACTGTTTTTT. The full variable domain, its missing parts supplied by reference TRBV5-4 and TRBJ1-4, is ETGVTQSPTHLIKTRGQQVTLRCSSQSGHNTVSWYQQALGQGPQFIFQYYREEENGRGNFPPRFSGLQFPNYSSELNVNALELDDSALYLCASSLAGYDEKLFFGSGTQLSVL.

CDR3 bases: TGTGCCAGCAGTGAAGGAGCAGGGAATGAAAAACTGTTTTTT. Residues: CASSEGAGNEKLFF. The chain couples TRBV6-1 to TRBJ1-4; maybe TRBD1 (5 bases). Trimming removed 1 base at V and 5 bases at J, with 8 bases between. Germline CDR1 is MNHNS and CDR2 is SASEGT. CDR3 length: 14 residues.

The rearrangement links TRBV7-9 to TRBJ2-2; D is possibly TRBD1 (6 bases). The germline V and J ends were trimmed by 1 base and 3 bases, with 9 bases remaining between them. The CDR3 runs 15 residues. The germline V gene has CDR1 SEHNR and CDR2 FQNEAQ (reference sequence). This CDR3 reads CASSLGTVYTGELFF. The DNA for the CDR3 is TGTGCCAGCAGCTTAGGGACAGTCTACACCGGGGAGCTGTTTTTT.

The rearrangement uses TRBV3-1 (or the pseudogene TRBV3-2) and TRBJ1-1, with TRBD1 matching over 8 bases. Germline V gene lookup returns CDR1 LGHDT and CDR2 YNNKEL (reference sequence). V was pared by 4 bases and J by 1 base, with 2 bases of the junction left unmatched. The CDR3 contains 14 residues. CDR3 in amino acids: CASSLQGANTEAFF. DNA for the CDR3: TGTGCCAGCAGCCTGCAGGGGGCGAACACTGAAGCTTTCTTT.

In this sample, this clone turned up once. V usage is TRBV15 and J usage is TRBJ2-6, with D perhaps matching TRBD2 (5 bases). CDR1 LNHNV and CDR2 YYDKDF come from the germline V gene (reference sequence). V gave up 5 bases and J gave up 0 bases, with 14 bases separating them. This CDR3 has 17 amino acids. In DNA, the CDR3 is TGTGCCACCAGCTTTTTCGGGGTTGGCTCTGGGGCCAACGTCCTGACTTTC. It encodes CATSFFGVGSGANVLTF.

Concerning this clone itself: The identical CDR3 is also encoded by other nucleotide sequences in the sample. This chain connects TRBV5-1 to TRBJ1-3; D not resolved. Trimming took 0 bases from V and 0 from J, leaving 4 bases between them. The CDR3 contains 14 residues. Germline V gene data show CDR1 as SGHRS and CDR2 as YFSETQ. CDR3 in amino acids: CASSLELSGNTIYF. CDR3 DNA sequence: TGCGCCAGCAGCTTGGAGCTCTCTGGAAACACCATATATTTT.

This chain links TRBV10-1 with TRBJ2-7; the D is unclear. CDR3 length: 15 amino acids. The V end was cut by 0 bases, the J end by 0 bases, with 9 bases between. From germline, CDR1 is WNHNN and CDR2 SYGVQD (reference sequence). CDR3 DNA: TGCGCCAGCAGTGAGTCTACAGTCCTCTCCTACGAGCAGTACTTC. Translation: CASSESTVLSYEQYF.

J is TRBJ1-2 and V is TRBV5-4, with TRBD1 identical over 8 bases. Trimming cost V 4 bases and J 4 bases; bases outside gene matches: 12. The CDR3 contains 16 residues. CDR1 and CDR2 from the germline V gene are SGHNT and YYREEE (reference sequence). CDR3 loop: CASSPMGDRLTYGYTF. The CDR3 bases are TGTGCCAGCAGCCCCATGGGGGACAGGTTGACCTATGGCTACACCTTC.

The V call is TRBV9, the J call TRBJ2-2, with D perhaps matching TRBD2 (6 bases). V was trimmed by 3 bases and J by 1 base, leaving 7 bases between them. Germline V lookup: CDR1 SGDLS, CDR2 YYNGEE. This CDR3 is built from 14 residues. The DNA of the CDR3 is TGTGCCAGCAGCGAGGGAGGGAACACCGGGGAGCTGTTTTTT. It encodes CASSEGGNTGELFF.

This chain links TRBV18 with TRBJ1-5, with a possible D match to TRBD1 (6 bases). Germline V gene sequence: CDR1 KGHSH, CDR2 LQKENI. Trimming stripped 2 bases from V and 9 bases from J, with 8 bases between. The CDR3 totals 12 residues. The CDR3, as DNA: TGTGCCAGCTCACCAGTGACAGGGCCCCAGCATTTT. This codes for CASSPVTGPQHF.

The genes are TRBV11-2 and TRBJ1-6; possibly TRBD1 for D (6 bases). This CDR3 spans 16 amino acids. CDR1 SGHAT and CDR2 FQNNGV come from the germline V gene. The V gene lost 0 bases and the J gene lost 3 bases, with 9 bases spanning the gap. CDR3 region: CASSLDRTVYNSPLHF. The CDR3 DNA follows: TGTGCCAGCAGCTTAGATCGGACAGTCTATAATTCACCCCTCCACTTT.

V and J are TRBV12-3 or TRBV12-4 and TRBJ1-5; D is undetermined. The CDR3 spans 12 residues. The ends were cut back, 4 bases at V and 11 bases at J, with 12 bases in the middle. The CDR3 region is CASSSSRGAQHF. The DNA of the CDR3 is TGTGCCAGCAGTTCTTCCCGGGGAGCCCAGCATTTT.

The V and J genes are TRBV19 and TRBJ1-2, with 8 bases identical to TRBD1. V gave up 2 bases and J gave up 6 bases; unmatched junction bases: 11. The CDR3 length is 16 residues. The germline V gene encodes CDR1 LNHDA and CDR2 SQIVND (reference sequence). The CDR3: CASSITPRGRRDGYTF. As DNA, the CDR3 is TGTGCCAGTAGTATAACGCCCAGGGGGCGCCGAGATGGCTACACCTTC.

The rearrangement uses TRBV5-1 and TRBJ1-1, with D possibly being TRBD1 (6 bases). The CDR3 has 12 residues. With 7 bases removed from V and 5 bases from J, the gap between germline ends came to 12 bases. Germline V lookup: CDR1 SGHRS, CDR2 YFSETQ. CDR3 loop: CASSSGQTEAFF. The CDR3 nucleotides are TGCGCCAGCTCGTCGGGACAAACTGAAGCTTTCTTT.

The rearrangement joins TRBV9 to TRBJ2-1; 7 bases match TRBD2. After removal of 4 bases from V and 0 bases from J, the junction contained 4 bases not matched to a gene. The germline gives CDR1 SGDLS, CDR2 YYNGEE. CDR3 size: 15 residues. DNA of the CDR3: TGTGCCAGCAGCTCCCGGGGGGACTCCTACAATGAGCAGTTCTTC. Translating gives CASSSRGDSYNEQFF.

The chain links TRBV5-1 to TRBJ2-3, with 14 bases lining up with TRBD2. The V segment lost 4 bases and the J segment 3 bases; nucleotides outside the gene matches: 7. This CDR3 has 17 amino acids. Germline V CDR1 and CDR2: SGHRS, YFSETQ. CDR3: CASSTGLAGGMTDTQYF. CDR3 sequence (DNA): TGCGCCAGCAGCACAGGACTAGCGGGGGGTATGACAGATACGCAGTATTTT.

The chain is built from TRBV19 and TRBJ1-4; 7 nucleotides line up with TRBD1. CDR1 and CDR2 (germline): LNHDA, SQIVND (reference sequence). CDR3 length: 14 residues. V lost 5 bases to trimming and J lost 7 bases; unmatched junction nucleotides: 7. The CDR3 coding sequence is TGTGCCAGTAGTTACAAGGGGGCCGGTGAAAAACTGTTTTTT. Amino acids: CASSYKGAGEKLFF. Drawing the rest from reference TRBV19 and TRBJ1-4, the complete variable domain is DGGITQSPKYLFRKEGQNVTLSCEQNLNHDAMYWYRQDPGQGLRLIYYSQIVNDFQKGDIAEGYSVSREKKESFPLTVTSAQKNPTAFYLCASSYKGAGEKLFFGSGTQLSVL.